Listed below are T cell receptor beta chains from one sample, sequenced in a study of blood T cells in healthy people across ages. TCRdb recomputed calls from the 5' RACE reads with MiXCR, one row per CDR3 protein. The data hold 2 million or so distinct CDR3 sequences, with around 48% observed a single time. What was sequenced was blood. Every receptor here comes from a woman aged 40 to 49 in good health. The CDR3 runs from the conserved cysteine through the conserved F or W. Fields, in order: D gene, J gene, V gene, clone size, CDR3 DNA, CDR3 protein. A D gene is named only where the DNA matches it firmly. Clone size is stated in some rows and not others, as once, few, many or a class when expanded.

D gene: NA; J gene: TRBJ1-6; V gene: TRBV11-2; clone size: NA; CDR3 DNA: TGTGCCAGCAGCTTGGGGGTCGGGGTTAATAATTCACCCCTCCACTTT; CDR3 protein: CASSLGVGVNNSPLHF
D gene: NA; J gene: TRBJ2-3; V gene: TRBV3-1; clone size: NA; CDR3 DNA: TGTGCCAGCAACCGGGGTGGGTCAGATACGCAGTATTTT; CDR3 protein: CASNRGGSDTQYF
D gene: NA; J gene: TRBJ1-6; V gene: TRBV5-1; clone size: once; CDR3 DNA: TGCGCCAGCAGCCCTCGGGACTCTCTCGGGTCACCCCTCCACTTT; CDR3 protein: CASSPRDSLGSPLHF
D gene: NA; J gene: TRBJ2-5; V gene: TRBV28; clone size: NA; CDR3 DNA: TGTGCCAGCAGTTTAGAGGGGGTAGAAGATCAAGAGACCCAGTACTTC; CDR3 protein: CASSLEGVEDQETQYF
D gene: NA; J gene: TRBJ1-6; V gene: TRBV20-1; clone size: NA; CDR3 DNA: TGCAGTGCTAGAGTAGACAGTGGTTCTTCACCCCTCCACTTT; CDR3 protein: CSARVDSGSSPLHF
D gene: NA; J gene: TRBJ1-2; V gene: TRBV5-1; clone size: NA; CDR3 DNA: TGCGCCAGCAGCTTGGATGGCCTGGGGTATAAAGACTACACCTTC; CDR3 protein: CASSLDGLGYKDYTF
D gene: NA; J gene: TRBJ1-6; V gene: TRBV27; clone size: NA; CDR3 DNA: TGTGCCAGCTCGAAGCAGTGGAATTCACCCCTCCACTTT; CDR3 protein: CASSKQWNSPLHF
D gene: NA; J gene: TRBJ2-7; V gene: TRBV11-2; clone size: NA; CDR3 DNA: TGTGCCAGCAGCATCGGACTGATAGCCTACGAGCAGTACTTC; CDR3 protein: CASSIGLIAYEQYF
D gene: TRBD1; J gene: TRBJ1-2; V gene: TRBV4-1; clone size: NA; CDR3 DNA: TGCGCCAGCAGCCACCGTTCCACCGGGACAGCCGTAACTAACTATGGCCACACCTTC; CDR3 protein: CASSHRSTGTAVTNYGHTF
D gene: TRBD1; J gene: TRBJ2-7; V gene: TRBV3-1; clone size: few; CDR3 DNA: TGTGCCAGCAGCCAGGGAAAGACAGGGAAGATGGTCGAGCAGTACTTC; CDR3 protein: CASSQGKTGKMVEQYF
D gene: NA; J gene: TRBJ2-1; V gene: TRBV7-2; clone size: few; CDR3 DNA: TGTGCCAGCAGCGATCCTTTCCCCACACACAATGAGCAGTTCTTC; CDR3 protein: CASSDPFPTHNEQFF
D gene: TRBD1; J gene: TRBJ1-2; V gene: TRBV28; clone size: NA; CDR3 DNA: TGTGCCAGCAGAAGCAGGGGGCTCCTTTATGGCTACACCTTC; CDR3 protein: CASRSRGLLYGYTF
D gene: TRBD2; J gene: TRBJ2-1; V gene: TRBV12-3/TRBV12-4; clone size: NA; CDR3 DNA: TGTACCAGCAGTGCGGGGGGACCGTACAATGAGCAGTTCTTC; CDR3 protein: CTSSAGGPYNEQFF
D gene: NA; J gene: TRBJ2-7; V gene: TRBV6-6; clone size: NA; CDR3 DNA: TGTGCCAGCAGCTCGACCGCCCTGAGCTCCTACGAGCAGTACTTC; CDR3 protein: CASSSTALSSYEQYF
D gene: TRBD2; J gene: TRBJ2-7; V gene: TRBV7-2; clone size: NA; CDR3 DNA: TGTGCCAGCAGCTTAAGCCTAGCGGGGGGAGGCGAGCAGTACTTC; CDR3 protein: CASSLSLAGGGEQYF
D gene: TRBD2; J gene: TRBJ2-3; V gene: TRBV4-3; clone size: few; CDR3 DNA: TGCGCCAGCAGCCAAGACGGACTAGCGGGAAACAAGAATACGCAGTATTTT; CDR3 protein: CASSQDGLAGNKNTQYF
D gene: TRBD2; J gene: TRBJ2-1; V gene: TRBV7-2; clone size: few; CDR3 DNA: TGTGCCAGCAGCTTGTTGATGGGTTCGAGCGGGGGGGACAATGAGCAGTTCTTC; CDR3 protein: CASSLLMGSSGGDNEQFF
D gene: TRBD1; J gene: TRBJ1-4; V gene: TRBV27; clone size: NA; CDR3 DNA: TGTGCCAGCAGTACCAGGGACAGGGGGGCGACTAATGAAAAACTGTTTTTT; CDR3 protein: CASSTRDRGATNEKLFF
D gene: TRBD2; J gene: TRBJ2-3; V gene: TRBV10-3; clone size: NA; CDR3 DNA: TGTGCCATCGAAGAGACTAGCGGGGGAACAGATACGCAGTATTTT; CDR3 protein: CAIEETSGGTDTQYF
D gene: NA; J gene: TRBJ2-5; V gene: TRBV4-1; clone size: NA; CDR3 DNA: TGCGCCAGCAGCCGGGAACAGGAAGGTCTTGGAGAGACCCAGTACTTC; CDR3 protein: CASSREQEGLGETQYF
D gene: NA; J gene: TRBJ1-5; V gene: TRBV7-2; clone size: NA; CDR3 DNA: TGTGCCAGCAGCTCACCCGGGGGAGCGTGGCATACGCCCCAGCATTTT; CDR3 protein: CASSSPGGAWHTPQHF
D gene: TRBD1; J gene: TRBJ1-2; V gene: TRBV7-2; clone size: few; CDR3 DNA: TGTGCCAGCAGCGTTGACAGGGGAGCCTATGGCTACACCTTC; CDR3 protein: CASSVDRGAYGYTF
D gene: TRBD2; J gene: TRBJ2-7; V gene: TRBV27; clone size: NA; CDR3 DNA: TGTGCCAGCAGTCCCACTAGCGGGGGTATCGACTACGAGCAGTACTTC; CDR3 protein: CASSPTSGGIDYEQYF
D gene: NA; J gene: TRBJ1-2; V gene: TRBV7-2; clone size: NA; CDR3 DNA: TGTGCCAGCAGCTTACTTTACCGAGATGGCTACACCTTC; CDR3 protein: CASSLLYRDGYTF
D gene: NA; J gene: TRBJ2-1; V gene: TRBV7-2; clone size: NA; CDR3 DNA: TGTGCCAGCAGCTTCCGGGGGTACAGATACAATGAGCAGTTCTTC; CDR3 protein: CASSFRGYRYNEQFF
D gene: NA; J gene: TRBJ2-7; V gene: TRBV7-2; clone size: NA; CDR3 DNA: TGTGCCAGCAGCATAGTACAGGACTACGAGCAGTACTTC; CDR3 protein: CASSIVQDYEQYF
D gene: NA; J gene: TRBJ2-3; V gene: TRBV29-1; clone size: NA; CDR3 DNA: TGCAGCGTCAACCGGCCGGTGAAGGGAGGTACGCAGTATTTT; CDR3 protein: CSVNRPVKGGTQYF
D gene: TRBD1; J gene: TRBJ2-7; V gene: TRBV5-1; clone size: few; CDR3 DNA: TGCGCCAGCGGCCGGATTCCGGGACAGGGAACTTACGAGCAGTACTTC; CDR3 protein: CASGRIPGQGTYEQYF
D gene: NA; J gene: TRBJ2-4; V gene: TRBV7-8; clone size: NA; CDR3 DNA: TGTGCCAGCAGCTTAGCTCGGGACCTACCTAAAAACATTCAGTACTTC; CDR3 protein: CASSLARDLPKNIQYF
D gene: NA; J gene: TRBJ1-1; V gene: TRBV28; clone size: NA; CDR3 DNA: TGTGCCAACCTTAAGAACACTGAAGCTTTCTTT; CDR3 protein: CANLKNTEAFF
D gene: TRBD1; J gene: TRBJ2-1; V gene: TRBV5-5; clone size: few; CDR3 DNA: TGTGCCAGCAGCACCTCGACAGGGACCTACAATGAGCAGTTCTTC; CDR3 protein: CASSTSTGTYNEQFF
D gene: NA; J gene: TRBJ2-4; V gene: TRBV6-1; clone size: NA; CDR3 DNA: TGTGCCAGCAGTGAAGTCTTCGGGCAGCTCATAAACATTCAGTACTTC; CDR3 protein: CASSEVFGQLINIQYF
D gene: TRBD1; J gene: TRBJ2-1; V gene: TRBV6-1; clone size: NA; CDR3 DNA: TGTGCCACCTCGGGACAGGCTATCAATGAGCAGTTCTTC; CDR3 protein: CATSGQAINEQFF
D gene: NA; J gene: TRBJ2-6; V gene: TRBV27; clone size: NA; CDR3 DNA: TGTGCCAGCAGTTTTTATATCACATTGGGGGCCAACGTCCTGACTTTC; CDR3 protein: CASSFYITLGANVLTF
D gene: TRBD1; J gene: TRBJ2-1; V gene: TRBV14; clone size: NA; CDR3 DNA: TGTGCCAGCAGCCAAGTTGGGACAGCCATCTACAATGAGCAGTTCTTC; CDR3 protein: CASSQVGTAIYNEQFF
D gene: NA; J gene: TRBJ2-5; V gene: TRBV7-2; clone size: NA; CDR3 DNA: TGTGCCAGCAGCCCAGGAGCAGGGTTTTCTCGGGAGACCCAGTACTTC; CDR3 protein: CASSPGAGFSRETQYF
D gene: NA; J gene: TRBJ1-5; V gene: TRBV6-2/TRBV6-3; clone size: NA; CDR3 DNA: TGTGCCAGCGGAGGGGGGCGCAGTCAGCCCCTGCATTTT; CDR3 protein: CASGGGRSQPLHF
D gene: TRBD1; J gene: TRBJ1-6; V gene: TRBV25-1; clone size: few; CDR3 DNA: TGTGCCAGCAGTGGGGGACAGGGCAATTCACCCCTCCACTTT; CDR3 protein: CASSGGQGNSPLHF
D gene: NA; J gene: TRBJ2-1; V gene: TRBV2; clone size: NA; CDR3 DNA: TGTGCCAGCAGTCAGGGACGCGGGAACAATGAGCAGTTCTTC; CDR3 protein: CASSQGRGNNEQFF
D gene: TRBD1; J gene: TRBJ1-5; V gene: TRBV6-6; clone size: NA; CDR3 DNA: TGTGCCAGCAGTTACGCAGGGGGAGACCAGCCCCAGCATTTT; CDR3 protein: CASSYAGGDQPQHF
D gene: TRBD1; J gene: TRBJ2-1; V gene: TRBV9; clone size: NA; CDR3 DNA: TGTGCCAGCAGCGTCGACGGGACAGGAATTGGTAATGAGCAGTTCTTC; CDR3 protein: CASSVDGTGIGNEQFF
D gene: TRBD1; J gene: TRBJ2-3; V gene: TRBV29-1; clone size: few; CDR3 DNA: TGCAGCGTTGATTGGGACAGGGGAACAGATACGCAGTATTTT; CDR3 protein: CSVDWDRGTDTQYF
D gene: NA; J gene: TRBJ1-1; V gene: TRBV3-1; clone size: NA; CDR3 DNA: TGTGCCAGCAGCCAAGCGGGGGGAACTGAAGCTTTCTTT; CDR3 protein: CASSQAGGTEAFF
D gene: NA; J gene: TRBJ1-2; V gene: TRBV3-1; clone size: NA; CDR3 DNA: TGTGCCAGCAGCCTCCAGAGGACGGGCTATGGCTACACCTTC; CDR3 protein: CASSLQRTGYGYTF
D gene: TRBD2; J gene: TRBJ2-5; V gene: TRBV7-2; clone size: NA; CDR3 DNA: TGTGCCAGCAGCTCATACGGGACTAGAGGAGAGACCCAGTACTTC; CDR3 protein: CASSSYGTRGETQYF
D gene: NA; J gene: TRBJ2-1; V gene: TRBV20-1; clone size: few; CDR3 DNA: TGCAGTGCTAGGGTTGCGGGGCCCTACAATGAGCAGTTCTTC; CDR3 protein: CSARVAGPYNEQFF
D gene: TRBD1; J gene: TRBJ1-2; V gene: TRBV7-2; clone size: few; CDR3 DNA: TGTGCCAGCAGCTTACAAGGGACAGGAGAGGGTGGCTACACCTTC; CDR3 protein: CASSLQGTGEGGYTF
D gene: TRBD2; J gene: TRBJ2-7; V gene: TRBV28; clone size: NA; CDR3 DNA: TGTGCCAGCAGACGGGGGGGTGGTCTCGAGCAGTACTTC; CDR3 protein: CASRRGGGLEQYF
D gene: NA; J gene: TRBJ2-1; V gene: TRBV20-1; clone size: NA; CDR3 DNA: TGCAGTGCTAGAGTCTGGGGGCGGGTCAATGAGCGGTTCTTC; CDR3 protein: CSARVWGRVNERFF
D gene: NA; J gene: TRBJ2-7; V gene: TRBV6-5; clone size: NA; CDR3 DNA: TGTGCCAGCAGTCAATCTAGTACCCTCGGATTCCACGAGCAGTACTTC; CDR3 protein: CASSQSSTLGFHEQYF
D gene: NA; J gene: TRBJ2-7; V gene: TRBV5-6; clone size: NA; CDR3 DNA: TGTGCCAGCAGCTTCCGACAGTGGTCCTCCTACGAGCAGTACTTC; CDR3 protein: CASSFRQWSSYEQYF
D gene: TRBD2; J gene: TRBJ2-5; V gene: TRBV10-3; clone size: few; CDR3 DNA: TGTGCCACTAGAGGGTTCCTAGCGGGGGCCAGTGAGTCCCAGTACTTC; CDR3 protein: CATRGFLAGASESQYF
D gene: NA; J gene: TRBJ1-2; V gene: TRBV7-9; clone size: few; CDR3 DNA: TGTGCCAGCAGCTCCTCAACGGACAGCGATCTTAACTATGGCTACACCTTC; CDR3 protein: CASSSSTDSDLNYGYTF
D gene: TRBD1; J gene: TRBJ1-2; V gene: TRBV6-2/TRBV6-3; clone size: NA; CDR3 DNA: TGTGCCAGCAGGAAAGTGGGGACAGGGGATGGCTACACCTTC; CDR3 protein: CASRKVGTGDGYTF
D gene: NA; J gene: TRBJ1-4; V gene: TRBV3-1; clone size: NA; CDR3 DNA: TGTGCCAGCAGCCGGGGTTCAACTAATGAAAAACTGTTTTTT; CDR3 protein: CASSRGSTNEKLFF
D gene: TRBD2; J gene: TRBJ2-3; V gene: TRBV4-2; clone size: few; CDR3 DNA: TGTGCCAGCAGCCCCCGGACTAGCGGGGAGGAAGATACGCAGTATTTT; CDR3 protein: CASSPRTSGEEDTQYF
D gene: NA; J gene: TRBJ1-2; V gene: TRBV29-1; clone size: few; CDR3 DNA: TGCAGCGTTGACCTCACGGAATCTAACTATGGCTACACCTTC; CDR3 protein: CSVDLTESNYGYTF
D gene: NA; J gene: TRBJ2-7; V gene: TRBV9; clone size: few; CDR3 DNA: TGTGCCAGCAGCGTAGGAGGCCGGAGGGGCCCCTACGAGCAGTACTTC; CDR3 protein: CASSVGGRRGPYEQYF